This TCR beta chain is drawn from a study of T cell repertoires in cytomegalovirus infection. General study results and limits: CMV carriers having the relevant HLA were flagged by cumulative public TCR beta family frequency.

TCRdb recomputed calls from the reads with MiXCR, one row per CDR3 protein. The data hold approximately 390,000 distinct CDR3 sequences, with roughly 34% observed a single time. A word on this clonotype: Its specificity is unknown.

There are 16 residues in the CDR3. Trimming left V 8 bases short and J 0 bases short, with 17 bases between. The rearrangement links TRBV12-3 or TRBV12-4 to TRBJ1-3; D might be TRBD1 (5 bases). The source was cultured PBMCs, collected from culture after CMV antigen stimulation. The receptor comes from a human donor in good health (CMV status not recorded). Some clones in this sample may be carry-over from other donors' samples. The CDR3 here is CASHVPGSFSGNTIYF. CDR3 in DNA: TGTGCCAGCCATGTTCCAGGGTCTTTCTCTGGAAACACCATATATTTT.